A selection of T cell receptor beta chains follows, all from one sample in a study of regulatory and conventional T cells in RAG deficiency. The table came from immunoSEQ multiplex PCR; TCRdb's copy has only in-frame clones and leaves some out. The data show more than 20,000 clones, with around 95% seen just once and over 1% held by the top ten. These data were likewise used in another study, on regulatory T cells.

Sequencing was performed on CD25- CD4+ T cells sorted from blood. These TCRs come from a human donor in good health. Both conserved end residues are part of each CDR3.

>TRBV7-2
CASSPGVPFGEQYF
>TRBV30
CAWRSTVYGYTF
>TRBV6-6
CASSSHSQYNEQFF
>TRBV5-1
CASSLVAGRGTGELFF
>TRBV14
CASSQPGQGVNEQFF
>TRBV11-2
CASSLIARNEQFF
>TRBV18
CASSPQGGTGELFF
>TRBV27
CASSFVPRWTEAFF
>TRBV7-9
CASSLTGGTFRNEQYF
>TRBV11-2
CASSPFAPGGSNTEAFF
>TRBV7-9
CASSPSEKLFF
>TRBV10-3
CAISESGSSYEQYF
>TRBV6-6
CASRQTTGQQPQHF
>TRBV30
CAWISRGGDGYTF
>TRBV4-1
CASSQEAGVPYEQYF
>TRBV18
CASSRKGGGESAAFF
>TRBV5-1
CASSSSTTGYNEQFF
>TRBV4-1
CASSQDMSRTGERETQYF
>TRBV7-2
CASSLSGAGNSPLHF
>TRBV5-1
CASSLGQVLNEQFF
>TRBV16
CASSHSGTSGGNRGTQYF
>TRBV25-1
CASSSPTAGANVLTF
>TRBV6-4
CASSPGLAGGEEQFF
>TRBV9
CASSAGTGDTGELFF
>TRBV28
CASSPLRYWQYF
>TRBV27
CASSEVGNSPLHF
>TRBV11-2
CASSPHRGESYEQYF
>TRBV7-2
CAGSLITGDGYTF
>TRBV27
CASSPFDSRTDTQYF
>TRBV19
CASMGGRGYYNEQFF
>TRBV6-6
CASSYSPDREAFF
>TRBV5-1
CASTPVPGGSETQYF
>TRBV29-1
CSVEDDRHNTEAFF
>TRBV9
CASGGRSAGSGNTIYF
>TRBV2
CASSEEGSQPQHF
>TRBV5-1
CASSADRDAEAFF
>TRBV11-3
CASSPGLAGPYEQYF
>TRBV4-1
CASSQWASATGELFF
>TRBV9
CASSAPSSSDTDTQYF
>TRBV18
CASSPKLGNTEAFF
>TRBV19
CASSTSQTRQGADTQYF
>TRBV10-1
CASSEKSSRPEQYF